What follows describes a single T cell receptor beta chain. Its specificity is unknown. This sample is part of a study of graft-versus-host responses after intestinal transplantation. Notes on the study in general: Early post-transplant HvG declines showed an association with peak circulating GvH clone levels.

Profiling relied on immunoSEQ multiplex PCR, and the TCRdb table lists in-frame clones only, not all of them. The sample has tens of thousands of clones, roughly 89% seen once. The germline gives CDR1 MNHNS, CDR2 SASEGT. The CDR3 runs to 14 residues. Trimming removed 8 bases at V and 5 bases at J, with 16 bases between. The V gene is TRBV6-1, the J gene TRBJ2-1; D could derive from TRBD1 or TRBD2 (5 bases each). The TCR originated in a human donor who received an intestinal transplant. Here the sequenced sample was unstimulated CD4+ T cells sorted from spleen or lymph node cells, taken before intestinal transplant. This CDR3 is CASELLGVHNEQFF. The CDR3 DNA follows: TGTGCCAGCGAACTCCTGGGGGTTCACAATGAGCAGTTCTTC.